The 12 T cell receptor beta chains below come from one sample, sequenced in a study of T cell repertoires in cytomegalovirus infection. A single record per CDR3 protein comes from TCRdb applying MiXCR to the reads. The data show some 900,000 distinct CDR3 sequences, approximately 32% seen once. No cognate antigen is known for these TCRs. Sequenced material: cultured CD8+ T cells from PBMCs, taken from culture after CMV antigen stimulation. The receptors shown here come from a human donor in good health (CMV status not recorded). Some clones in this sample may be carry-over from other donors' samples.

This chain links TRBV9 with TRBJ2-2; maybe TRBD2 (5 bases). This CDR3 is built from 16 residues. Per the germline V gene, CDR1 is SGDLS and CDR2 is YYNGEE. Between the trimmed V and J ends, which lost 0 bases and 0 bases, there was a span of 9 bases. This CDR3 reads CASSVGGDTNTGELFF. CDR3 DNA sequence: TGTGCCAGCAGCGTAGGGGGAGATACGAACACCGGGGAGCTGTTTTTT.

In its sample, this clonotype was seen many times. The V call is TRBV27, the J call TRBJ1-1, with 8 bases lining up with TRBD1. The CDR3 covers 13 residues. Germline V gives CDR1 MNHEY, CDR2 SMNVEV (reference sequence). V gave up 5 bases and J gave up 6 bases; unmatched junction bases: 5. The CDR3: CASSLQGGAEAFF. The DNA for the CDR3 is TGTGCCAGCAGTCTACAGGGGGGGGCTGAAGCTTTCTTT.

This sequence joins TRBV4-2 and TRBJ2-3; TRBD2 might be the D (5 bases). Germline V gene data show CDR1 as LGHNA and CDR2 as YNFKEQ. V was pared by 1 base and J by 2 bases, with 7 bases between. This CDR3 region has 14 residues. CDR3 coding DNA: TGTGCCAGCAGCCAAGTCGGGGACACAGATACGCAGTATTTT. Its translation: CASSQVGDTDTQYF.

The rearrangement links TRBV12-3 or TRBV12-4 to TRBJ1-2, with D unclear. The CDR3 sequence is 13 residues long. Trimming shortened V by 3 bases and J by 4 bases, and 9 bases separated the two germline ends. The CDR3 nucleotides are TGTGCCAGCAGTTTGGTTTTCGGCTATGGCTACACCTTC. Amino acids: CASSLVFGYGYTF.

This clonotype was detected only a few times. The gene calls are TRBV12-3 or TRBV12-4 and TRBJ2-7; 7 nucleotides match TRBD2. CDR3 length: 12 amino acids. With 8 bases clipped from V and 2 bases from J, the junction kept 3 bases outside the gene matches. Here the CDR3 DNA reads TGTGCCAGCGGGGGGGATACCTACGAGCAGTACTTC. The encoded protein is CASGGDTYEQYF.

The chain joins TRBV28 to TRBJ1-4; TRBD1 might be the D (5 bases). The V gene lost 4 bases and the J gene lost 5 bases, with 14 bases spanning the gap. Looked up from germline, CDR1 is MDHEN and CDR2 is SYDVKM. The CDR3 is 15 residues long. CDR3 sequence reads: CASSWGSPANEKLFF. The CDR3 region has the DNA TGTGCCAGCAGTTGGGGCAGTCCGGCGAATGAAAAACTGTTTTTT. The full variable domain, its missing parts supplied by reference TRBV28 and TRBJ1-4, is DVKVTQSSRYLVKRTGEKVFLECVQDMDHENMFWYRQDPGLGLRLIYFSYDVKMKEKGDIPEGYSVSREKKERFSLILESASTNQTSMYLCASSWGSPANEKLFFGSGTQLSVL.

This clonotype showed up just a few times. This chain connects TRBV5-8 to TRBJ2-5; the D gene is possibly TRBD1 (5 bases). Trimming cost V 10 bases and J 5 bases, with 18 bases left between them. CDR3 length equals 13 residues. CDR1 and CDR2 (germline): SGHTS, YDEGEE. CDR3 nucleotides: TGTGCCGGAAGGCAGGGCAGGCTGGAGACCCAGTACTTC. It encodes CAGRQGRLETQYF. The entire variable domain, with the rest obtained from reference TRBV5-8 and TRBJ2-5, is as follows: EAGVTQSPTHLIKTRGQQATLRCSPISGHTSVYWYQQALGLGLQFLLWYDEGEERNRGNFPPRFSGRQFPNYSSELNVNALELEDSALYLCAGRQGRLETQYFGPGTRLLVL.

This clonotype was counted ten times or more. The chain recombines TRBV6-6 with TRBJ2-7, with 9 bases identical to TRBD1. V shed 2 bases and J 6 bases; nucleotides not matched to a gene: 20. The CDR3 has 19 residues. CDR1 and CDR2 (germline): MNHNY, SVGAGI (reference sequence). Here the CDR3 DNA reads TGTGCCAGCAGTTACGCCCGGAGATGGACAGGGGAGAATTCTTCCGAGCAGTACTTC. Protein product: CASSYARRWTGENSSEQYF.

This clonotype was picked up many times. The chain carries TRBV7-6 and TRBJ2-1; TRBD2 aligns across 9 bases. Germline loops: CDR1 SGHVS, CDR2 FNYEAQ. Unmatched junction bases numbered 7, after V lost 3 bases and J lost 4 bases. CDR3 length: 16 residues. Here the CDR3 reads CASSLPSGDGYNEQFF. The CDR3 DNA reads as TGTGCCAGCAGCTTGCCTAGCGGGGACGGGTACAATGAGCAGTTCTTC.

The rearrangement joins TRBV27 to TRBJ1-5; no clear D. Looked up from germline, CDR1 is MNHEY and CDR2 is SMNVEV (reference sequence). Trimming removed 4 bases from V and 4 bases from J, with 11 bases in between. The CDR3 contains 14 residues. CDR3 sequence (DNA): TGTGCCAGCAGTTCGGCAACTTTTAATCAGCCCCAGCATTTT. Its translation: CASSSATFNQPQHF.

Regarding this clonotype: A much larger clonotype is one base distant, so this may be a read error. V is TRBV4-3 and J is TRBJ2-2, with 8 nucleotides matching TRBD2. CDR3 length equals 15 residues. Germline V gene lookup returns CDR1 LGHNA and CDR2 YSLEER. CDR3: CANSLGREGTGELFF. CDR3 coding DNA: TGCGCCAACAGCCTCGGGAGGGAGGGCACCGGGGAGCTGTTTTTT.

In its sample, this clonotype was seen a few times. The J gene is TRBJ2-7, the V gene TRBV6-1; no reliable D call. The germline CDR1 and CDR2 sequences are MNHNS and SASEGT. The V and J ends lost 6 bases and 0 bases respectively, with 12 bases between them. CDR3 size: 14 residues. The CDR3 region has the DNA TGTGCCAGCAGCACCTTATCCAGCTCCTACGAGCAGTACGTC. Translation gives CASSTLSSSYEQYV.